These T cell receptor beta chains were read from a single sample in a study of PD-L1 blockade in urothelial cancer. Libraries were prepared by immunoSEQ multiplex PCR; TCRdb keeps only in-frame clonotypes and omits some of them. In the table there are about 50,000 clones, 80% to 90% of which are singletons. This material consisted of PBMCs, taken around atezolizumab (anti-PD-L1) treatment. These receptor sequences come from a man aged 65 to 85 with urothelial cancer. Both conserved end residues are part of each CDR3. Each record gives: V gene, D gene, J gene, clone size, CDR3 protein, CDR3 DNA. D genes are given only for firm matches. Clone size appears in some rows only: once, few, many, or a class for an expanded clone.

V: TRBV7-8; D: TRBD1; J: TRBJ1-1; size: NA; CDR3: CASSLLTGSRPNTEAFF; DNA: TGTGCCAGCAGCCTTCTGACAGGGTCGAGACCGAACACTGAAGCTTTCTTT
V: TRBV7-8; D: NA; J: TRBJ2-5; size: NA; CDR3: CASSLVQGMETQYF; DNA: TGTGCCAGCAGCTTAGTGCAGGGAATGGAGACCCAGTACTTC
V: TRBV9; D: NA; J: TRBJ2-2; size: NA; CDR3: CASSPTTGNTGELFF; DNA: TGTGCCAGCAGCCCTACGACAGGGAACACCGGGGAGCTGTTTTTT
V: TRBV5-1; D: TRBD1; J: TRBJ2-1; size: NA; CDR3: CASSHEGGQFF; DNA: TGCGCCAGCAGCCACGAAGGGGGCCAGTTCTTC
V: TRBV15; D: NA; J: TRBJ2-7; size: NA; CDR3: CATSRDPHSYEQYF; DNA: TGTGCCACCAGCAGAGATCCCCATTCCTACGAGCAGTACTTC
V: TRBV6-1; D: TRBD1; J: TRBJ1-1; size: NA; CDR3: CASRLRGRTEAFF; DNA: TGTGCCAGCAGGCTCAGGGGGCGGACTGAAGCTTTCTTT
V: TRBV4-3; D: TRBD2; J: TRBJ2-1; size: NA; CDR3: CASSRGGASQFF; DNA: TGCGCCAGCAGCCGGGGAGGGGCTTCCCAGTTCTTC
V: TRBV7-9; D: TRBD1; J: TRBJ1-1; size: NA; CDR3: CASSVQGTHTEAFF; DNA: TGTGCCAGCAGCGTACAGGGGACCCACACTGAAGCTTTCTTT
V: TRBV2; D: NA; J: TRBJ1-5; size: NA; CDR3: CASSESRGNQPQHF; DNA: TGTGCCAGCAGTGAAAGTAGGGGGAATCAGCCCCAGCATTTT
V: TRBV19; D: NA; J: TRBJ2-2; size: NA; CDR3: CASSIGTEERSWELFF; DNA: TGTGCCAGTAGTATTGGGACTGAGGAGAGGAGTTGGGAGCTGTTTTTT
V: TRBV28; D: NA; J: TRBJ1-5; size: NA; CDR3: CASSLDGLSNQPQHF; DNA: TGTGCCAGCAGTTTAGACGGACTTAGCAATCAGCCCCAGCATTTT
V: TRBV4-3; D: TRBD2; J: TRBJ2-1; size: NA; CDR3: CASSQDLAGVGEQFF; DNA: TGCGCCAGCAGCCAAGACCTAGCGGGAGTCGGTGAGCAGTTCTTC
V: TRBV2; D: NA; J: TRBJ2-7; size: NA; CDR3: CASSVQNYEQYF; DNA: TGTGCCAGCAGTGTTCAGAACTACGAGCAGTACTTC
V: TRBV7-7; D: TRBD2; J: TRBJ2-5; size: NA; CDR3: CASSLGVSGSEETQYF; DNA: TGTGCCAGCAGCTTAGGGGTTAGCGGGAGTGAAGAGACCCAGTACTTC
V: TRBV11-1; D: NA; J: TRBJ2-1; size: NA; CDR3: CAAAEGAYNEQFF; DNA: TGTGCCGCAGCAGAGGGGGCCTACAATGAGCAGTTCTTC
V: TRBV5-4; D: TRBD2; J: TRBJ2-3; size: NA; CDR3: CASSSGTSGRTDTQYF; DNA: TGTGCCAGCAGCTCCGGGACTAGCGGGAGGACAGATACGCAGTATTTT
V: TRBV14; D: TRBD1; J: TRBJ2-5; size: NA; CDR3: CASSRNPGQGGKGETQYF; DNA: TGTGCCAGCAGCCGAAACCCGGGACAGGGTGGTAAGGGAGAGACCCAGTACTTC
V: TRBV4-2; D: NA; J: TRBJ1-2; size: NA; CDR3: CASSQERGSDYGYTF; DNA: TGTGCCAGCAGCCAAGAACGAGGATCTGACTATGGCTACACCTTC
V: TRBV18; D: NA; J: TRBJ1-1; size: NA; CDR3: CASSPRTVGQGMNTEAFF; DNA: TGTGCCAGCTCACCCCGAACGGTGGGCCAGGGGATGAACACTGAAGCTTTCTTT
V: TRBV4-2; D: TRBD1; J: TRBJ2-6; size: once; CDR3: CASSHDSGQANDLTF; DNA: TGTGCCAGCAGCCACGATTCGGGACAGGCGAATGACCTGACTTTC
V: TRBV5-4; D: NA; J: TRBJ1-1; size: NA; CDR3: CASSLESGRNTEAFF; DNA: TGTGCCAGCAGCTTGGAGTCAGGCAGGAACACTGAAGCTTTCTTT
V: TRBV6-1; D: TRBD1; J: TRBJ1-1; size: NA; CDR3: CASSELGQGGTEAFF; DNA: TGTGCCAGCAGTGAACTTGGACAGGGGGGAACTGAAGCTTTCTTT
V: TRBV19; D: NA; J: TRBJ1-3; size: NA; CDR3: CASSPGEGDTIYF; DNA: TGTGCCAGCTCCCCAGGGGAAGGGGACACCATATATTTT
V: TRBV5-1; D: NA; J: TRBJ2-5; size: NA; CDR3: CASRTTGNIGETQYF; DNA: TGCGCCAGCCGCACGACAGGAAACATCGGAGAGACCCAGTACTTC
V: TRBV5-1; D: NA; J: TRBJ1-1; size: NA; CDR3: CASSLAGRRDTEAFF; DNA: TGCGCCAGCAGCTTGGCAGGCAGGCGGGACACTGAAGCTTTCTTT
V: TRBV7-8; D: NA; J: TRBJ2-5; size: few; CDR3: CASSPPGPSRETQYF; DNA: TGTGCCAGCAGCCCCCCAGGCCCCAGTCGCGAGACCCAGTACTTC
V: TRBV5-1; D: TRBD1; J: TRBJ2-3; size: NA; CDR3: CASSPGYRGLSTDTQYF; DNA: TGCGCCAGCAGCCCGGGATACAGGGGCCTCAGCACAGATACGCAGTATTTT
V: TRBV28; D: TRBD2; J: TRBJ2-1; size: NA; CDR3: CASSGLAGGNNEQFF; DNA: TGTGCCAGCAGTGGCCTAGCGGGAGGAAACAATGAGCAGTTCTTC
V: TRBV28; D: TRBD1; J: TRBJ2-5; size: once; CDR3: CASSRDRVETQYF; DNA: TGTGCCAGCAGTCGGGACAGGGTAGAGACCCAGTACTTC
V: TRBV7-3; D: TRBD1; J: TRBJ2-7; size: NA; CDR3: CASSLNRGYEQYF; DNA: TGTGCCAGCAGCTTAAACAGGGGCTACGAGCAGTACTTC
V: TRBV7-3; D: TRBD1; J: TRBJ2-2; size: NA; CDR3: CASSLGTGAGELFF; DNA: TGTGCCAGCAGCTTAGGGACAGGGGCGGGAGAGCTGTTTTTT
V: TRBV6-1; D: TRBD1; J: TRBJ1-2; size: NA; CDR3: CASSAGTGGLEGYGYTF; DNA: TGTGCCAGCAGTGCTGGGACAGGGGGCCTAGAAGGCTATGGCTACACCTTC
V: TRBV2; D: NA; J: TRBJ2-2; size: NA; CDR3: CASSQGTPTNTGELFF; DNA: TGTGCCAGCAGTCAAGGGACTCCTACGAACACCGGGGAGCTGTTTTTT
V: TRBV10-3; D: NA; J: TRBJ1-4; size: few; CDR3: CAISDRQSNEKLFF; DNA: TGTGCCATCAGTGATCGACAGAGTAATGAAAAACTGTTTTTT
V: TRBV7-2; D: NA; J: TRBJ1-1; size: NA; CDR3: CASSPREDTEAFF; DNA: TGTGCCAGCAGCCCCCGGGAGGACACTGAAGCTTTCTTT
V: TRBV6-5; D: NA; J: TRBJ1-5; size: NA; CDR3: CASSPRLHSNQPQHF; DNA: TGTGCCAGCAGTCCAAGACTCCATAGCAATCAGCCCCAGCATTTT
V: TRBV6-6; D: NA; J: TRBJ2-1; size: NA; CDR3: CASSYSPAASVNEQFF; DNA: TGTGCCAGCAGTTACAGCCCGGCGGCTAGCGTCAATGAGCAGTTCTTC
V: TRBV7-2; D: TRBD1; J: TRBJ1-1; size: NA; CDR3: CASSKGGVGGTEAFF; DNA: TGTGCCAGCAGCAAAGGGGGCGTAGGAGGTACTGAAGCTTTCTTT
V: TRBV14; D: TRBD1; J: TRBJ2-1; size: few; CDR3: CASSQDYSRRQGFYNEQFF; DNA: TGTGCCAGCAGCCAAGATTACAGCCGGCGACAGGGGTTTTACAATGAGCAGTTCTTC
V: TRBV5-8; D: NA; J: TRBJ1-2; size: few; CDR3: CASSRTSNGYTF; DNA: TGTGCCAGCAGCCGGACATCGAATGGCTACACCTTC